These T cell receptor beta chains were read from a single sample in a study of shared clonotypes between healthy human individuals. TCRdb's table, derived via immunoSEQ multiplex PCR, lists solely in-frame clones and lacks some. This sample has fewer than 2.5 million clones, with roughly 93% found just once. Sequenced sample: naive CD4+ T cells from PBMCs. All receptors come from a man aged 18 to 29 in good health. Some clones in this sample may be carry-over from other donors' samples. The CDR3 runs from the conserved cysteine through the conserved F or W. Each record gives: J gene, D gene, V gene, clone size, CDR3 protein, CDR3 DNA. D genes are given only for firm matches. Clone sizes are given selectively: once, few, many, or a class where the clone is expanded.

TRBJ1-5 | TRBD1 | TRBV7-2 | - | CASSLETGGYQPQHF | TGTGCCAGCAGCTTAGAAACAGGGGGTTATCAGCCCCAGCATTTT
TRBJ2-3 | TRBD2 | TRBV7-2 | - | CASSLIPLAGDTQYF | TGTGCCAGCAGCCTAATTCCCCTAGCGGGAGATACGCAGTATTTT
TRBJ2-3 | TRBD2 | TRBV5-4 | - | CASSSGTSASTDTQYF | TGTGCCAGCAGCTCCGGGACTAGCGCCAGCACAGATACGCAGTATTTT
TRBJ1-5 | - | TRBV7-2 | - | CASSQAAANQPQHF | TGTGCCAGCAGCCAAGCGGCCGCCAATCAGCCCCAGCATTTT
TRBJ1-1 | - | TRBV4-3 | - | CASSQRWDGVLPEAFF | TGCGCCAGCAGCCAAAGGTGGGACGGAGTATTACCTGAAGCTTTCTTT
TRBJ1-5 | - | TRBV23-1 | - | CASQGRENQPQHF | TGCGCCAGCCAGGGACGGGAAAATCAGCCCCAGCATTTT
TRBJ2-2 | - | TRBV7-3 | - | CASSLRTANTGELFF | TGTGCCAGCAGCTTAAGGACGGCGAACACCGGGGAGCTGTTTTTT
TRBJ2-7 | TRBD2 | TRBV28 | - | CASSSAGSAPEQYF | TGTGCCAGCTCCTCAGCGGGATCGGCTCCCGAGCAGTACTTC
TRBJ2-3 | TRBD2 | TRBV5-1 | - | CASSGLAATDTQYF | TGCGCCAGCAGTGGACTAGCGGCCACAGATACGCAGTATTTT
TRBJ2-5 | TRBD1 | TRBV28 | - | CASSSGGIGETQYF | TGTGCCAGCAGTTCAGGGGGCATCGGGGAGACCCAGTACTTC
TRBJ2-6 | - | TRBV18 | - | CASSPPGRSGANVLTF | TGTGCCAGCTCACCACCGGGGAGATCTGGGGCCAACGTCCTGACTTTC
TRBJ2-5 | TRBD2 | TRBV11-1 | - | CASRAGRGTQETQYF | TGTGCCAGCAGAGCCGGGAGGGGAACCCAAGAGACCCAGTACTTC
TRBJ2-2 | TRBD2 | TRBV6-6 | few | CASSSGLRDTGELFF | TGTGCCAGCAGCTCGGGACTAAGAGACACCGGGGAGCTGTTTTTT
TRBJ1-5 | - | TRBV2 | few | CASSEIDSNQPQHF | TGTGCCAGCAGTGAAATTGACAGCAATCAGCCCCAGCATTTT
TRBJ2-3 | - | TRBV7-8 | - | CASSLEVSTDTQYF | TGTGCCAGCAGCTTAGAAGTCAGCACAGATACGCAGTATTTT
TRBJ2-3 | - | TRBV9 | few | CASSGPRSRGTDTQYF | TGTGCCAGCAGCGGTCCTAGGTCTCGAGGTACAGATACGCAGTATTTT
TRBJ2-7 | - | TRBV6-5 | few | CASSLNYEQYF | TGTGCCAGCAGTTTAAACTACGAGCAGTACTTC
TRBJ1-5 | - | TRBV11-2 | once | CASSLGADGLGRNQPQHF | TGTGCCAGCAGCTTAGGGGCAGACGGGCTGGGGCGCAATCAGCCCCAGCATTTT
TRBJ1-2 | - | TRBV5-6 | once | CASSLKGSQSLAYGYTF | TGTGCCAGCAGCTTGAAGGGGTCGCAATCCCTTGCCTATGGCTACACCTTC
TRBJ1-1 | - | TRBV5-1 | - | CASSLGDRNTEAFF | TGCGCCAGCAGCTTGGGAGACAGGAACACTGAAGCTTTCTTT
TRBJ1-1 | - | TRBV18 | few | CASSPRLTGSNTEAFF | TGTGCCAGCTCACCAAGGTTAACAGGGTCCAACACTGAAGCTTTCTTT
TRBJ1-2 | - | TRBV21-1 | - | CASSTLHVRGGMHGYTF | TGTGCCAGCAGCACCCTTCATGTTAGGGGCGGAATGCATGGCTACACCTTC
TRBJ2-5 | TRBD1 | TRBV10-3 | - | CAISETGVETQYF | TGTGCCATCAGTGAGACAGGGGTGGAGACCCAGTACTTC
TRBJ1-2 | - | TRBV29-1 | once | CSVVRGFPNYGYTF | TGCAGCGTTGTCCGCGGGTTCCCCAACTATGGCTACACCTTC
TRBJ1-4 | - | TRBV5-6 | - | CASSLIRRNEKLFF | TGTGCCAGCAGCTTAATAAGACGGAATGAAAAACTGTTTTTT
TRBJ1-1 | TRBD1 | TRBV13 | - | CASSADRGLEAFF | TGTGCCAGCAGTGCCGACAGGGGGCTTGAAGCTTTCTTT
TRBJ2-7 | TRBD1 | TRBV6-1 | - | CASRTDRGHEQYF | TGTGCCAGCAGAACCGACAGGGGCCACGAGCAGTACTTC
TRBJ2-1 | - | TRBV6-6 | - | CASIWGTLTNEQFF | TGTGCCAGCATCTGGGGGACCCTCACGAATGAGCAGTTCTTC
TRBJ2-5 | - | TRBV10-3 | - | CAISLRGYQETQYF | TGTGCCATCAGTCTCAGGGGTTACCAAGAGACCCAGTACTTC
TRBJ2-5 | - | TRBV7-9 | - | CASSFFGPDPPRYF | TGTGCCAGCAGCTTTTTTGGACCCGATCCTCCTCGGTACTTC
TRBJ1-5 | - | TRBV2 | - | CASSDRGRGNQPQHF | TGTGCCAGCAGTGACCGAGGGAGAGGCAATCAGCCCCAGCATTTT
TRBJ2-1 | TRBD2 | TRBV5-1 | - | CASTSLPGLTTNEQFF | TGCGCCAGCACCTCGTTGCCGGGACTAACGACCAATGAGCAGTTCTTC
TRBJ2-6 | - | TRBV5-1 | once | CASSLNQVISGANVLTF | TGCGCCAGCAGCTTGAACCAGGTTATCTCTGGGGCCAACGTCCTGACTTTC
TRBJ2-1 | TRBD2 | TRBV9 | - | CASSTETSGNHEQFF | TGTGCCAGCAGCACCGAGACTAGCGGGAACCATGAGCAGTTCTTC
TRBJ1-2 | TRBD1 | TRBV2 | - | CASSGMGQGVGGYTF | TGTGCCAGCAGTGGAATGGGACAGGGGGTGGGTGGCTACACCTTC
TRBJ1-2 | TRBD1 | TRBV6-1 | once | CASSAPGGDYGYTF | TGTGCCAGCAGTGCCCCAGGGGGCGACTATGGCTACACCTTC
TRBJ1-2 | TRBD1 | TRBV11-2 | - | CASSPSWTGDYGYTF | TGTGCCAGCAGCCCTAGCTGGACAGGGGACTATGGCTACACCTTC
TRBJ2-1 | - | TRBV4-3 | - | CASSLSDPNDEQFF | TGCGCCAGCAGCCTCAGCGACCCGAACGATGAGCAGTTCTTC
TRBJ1-5 | - | TRBV7-2 | once | CASSLGLGIGNQPQHF | TGTGCCAGCAGCTTAGGGCTGGGAATAGGCAATCAGCCCCAGCATTTT
TRBJ2-5 | - | TRBV2 | once | CASAQYQETQYF | TGTGCCAGCGCACAGTACCAAGAGACCCAGTACTTC
TRBJ1-4 | TRBD1 | TRBV18 | once | CASSPRQGDEKLFF | TGTGCCAGCTCACCTCGACAGGGGGATGAAAAACTGTTTTTT
TRBJ2-7 | TRBD2 | TRBV5-1 | - | CASSLVLAGHYEQYF | TGCGCCAGCAGCTTGGTGCTAGCGGGGCACTACGAGCAGTACTTC
TRBJ2-3 | - | TRBV9 | - | CASSPPPGRGYTQYF | TGTGCCAGCAGCCCACCCCCAGGAAGAGGATATACGCAGTATTTT
TRBJ2-2 | - | TRBV5-1 | - | CASSLPGRNTGELFF | TGCGCCAGCAGCTTGCCAGGGCGGAACACCGGGGAGCTGTTTTTT
TRBJ1-1 | - | TRBV7-2 | once | CASSLAQETEAFF | TGTGCCAGCAGCTTAGCTCAGGAAACTGAAGCTTTCTTT
TRBJ2-5 | - | TRBV5-1 | - | CASSLDREKETQYF | TGCGCCAGCAGCTTGGACAGGGAGAAAGAGACCCAGTACTTC
TRBJ2-5 | TRBD2 | TRBV6-5 | - | CASSRLAGEETQYF | TGTGCCAGCAGCCGACTAGCGGGAGAAGAGACCCAGTACTTC
TRBJ2-2 | - | TRBV4-3 | - | CASSQLRGANTGELFF | TGCGCCAGCAGCCAATTGAGGGGGGCGAACACCGGGGAGCTGTTTTTT
TRBJ2-1 | TRBD2 | TRBV28 | - | CASRLRGSYNEQFF | TGTGCCAGCAGACTACGCGGGAGTTACAATGAGCAGTTCTTC
TRBJ1-1 | - | TRBV27 | - | CASSRPGVYLDTEAFF | TGTGCCAGCAGCCGGCCGGGCGTTTACTTGGACACTGAAGCTTTCTTT
TRBJ2-1 | - | TRBV6-5 | - | CASSYETGKQFF | TGTGCCAGCAGTTACGAGACTGGGAAGCAGTTCTTC
TRBJ2-3 | TRBD1 | TRBV7-8 | - | CASRQGSTDTQYF | TGTGCCAGCAGACAGGGGAGCACAGATACGCAGTATTTT
TRBJ1-6 | - | TRBV30 | - | CAWKTGKSSYNSPLHF | TGTGCCTGGAAAACAGGGAAAAGCTCCTATAATTCACCCCTCCACTTT
TRBJ1-2 | - | TRBV7-9 | once | CASTPGRRHYGYTF | TGTGCCAGCACCCCGGGACGCCGGCACTATGGCTACACCTTC
TRBJ2-3 | - | TRBV7-9 | - | CASTSQGWEADTQYF | TGTGCCAGCACCTCCCAGGGGTGGGAGGCAGATACGCAGTATTTT
TRBJ1-1 | - | TRBV29-1 | - | CSVGSGGNTEAFF | TGCAGCGTTGGGTCGGGCGGAAACACTGAAGCTTTCTTT
TRBJ2-7 | - | TRBV5-1 | - | CASSSSGRSSYEQYF | TGCGCCAGCAGCTCGTCCGGACGGAGCTCCTACGAGCAGTACTTC
TRBJ2-6 | - | TRBV7-3 | once | CASSGGHVGANVLTF | TGTGCCAGCAGTGGAGGGCATGTTGGGGCCAACGTCCTGACTTTC
TRBJ1-2 | TRBD1 | TRBV27 | - | CASSLSGTGAFGYTF | TGTGCCAGCAGTTTATCCGGGACAGGGGCGTTTGGCTACACCTTC